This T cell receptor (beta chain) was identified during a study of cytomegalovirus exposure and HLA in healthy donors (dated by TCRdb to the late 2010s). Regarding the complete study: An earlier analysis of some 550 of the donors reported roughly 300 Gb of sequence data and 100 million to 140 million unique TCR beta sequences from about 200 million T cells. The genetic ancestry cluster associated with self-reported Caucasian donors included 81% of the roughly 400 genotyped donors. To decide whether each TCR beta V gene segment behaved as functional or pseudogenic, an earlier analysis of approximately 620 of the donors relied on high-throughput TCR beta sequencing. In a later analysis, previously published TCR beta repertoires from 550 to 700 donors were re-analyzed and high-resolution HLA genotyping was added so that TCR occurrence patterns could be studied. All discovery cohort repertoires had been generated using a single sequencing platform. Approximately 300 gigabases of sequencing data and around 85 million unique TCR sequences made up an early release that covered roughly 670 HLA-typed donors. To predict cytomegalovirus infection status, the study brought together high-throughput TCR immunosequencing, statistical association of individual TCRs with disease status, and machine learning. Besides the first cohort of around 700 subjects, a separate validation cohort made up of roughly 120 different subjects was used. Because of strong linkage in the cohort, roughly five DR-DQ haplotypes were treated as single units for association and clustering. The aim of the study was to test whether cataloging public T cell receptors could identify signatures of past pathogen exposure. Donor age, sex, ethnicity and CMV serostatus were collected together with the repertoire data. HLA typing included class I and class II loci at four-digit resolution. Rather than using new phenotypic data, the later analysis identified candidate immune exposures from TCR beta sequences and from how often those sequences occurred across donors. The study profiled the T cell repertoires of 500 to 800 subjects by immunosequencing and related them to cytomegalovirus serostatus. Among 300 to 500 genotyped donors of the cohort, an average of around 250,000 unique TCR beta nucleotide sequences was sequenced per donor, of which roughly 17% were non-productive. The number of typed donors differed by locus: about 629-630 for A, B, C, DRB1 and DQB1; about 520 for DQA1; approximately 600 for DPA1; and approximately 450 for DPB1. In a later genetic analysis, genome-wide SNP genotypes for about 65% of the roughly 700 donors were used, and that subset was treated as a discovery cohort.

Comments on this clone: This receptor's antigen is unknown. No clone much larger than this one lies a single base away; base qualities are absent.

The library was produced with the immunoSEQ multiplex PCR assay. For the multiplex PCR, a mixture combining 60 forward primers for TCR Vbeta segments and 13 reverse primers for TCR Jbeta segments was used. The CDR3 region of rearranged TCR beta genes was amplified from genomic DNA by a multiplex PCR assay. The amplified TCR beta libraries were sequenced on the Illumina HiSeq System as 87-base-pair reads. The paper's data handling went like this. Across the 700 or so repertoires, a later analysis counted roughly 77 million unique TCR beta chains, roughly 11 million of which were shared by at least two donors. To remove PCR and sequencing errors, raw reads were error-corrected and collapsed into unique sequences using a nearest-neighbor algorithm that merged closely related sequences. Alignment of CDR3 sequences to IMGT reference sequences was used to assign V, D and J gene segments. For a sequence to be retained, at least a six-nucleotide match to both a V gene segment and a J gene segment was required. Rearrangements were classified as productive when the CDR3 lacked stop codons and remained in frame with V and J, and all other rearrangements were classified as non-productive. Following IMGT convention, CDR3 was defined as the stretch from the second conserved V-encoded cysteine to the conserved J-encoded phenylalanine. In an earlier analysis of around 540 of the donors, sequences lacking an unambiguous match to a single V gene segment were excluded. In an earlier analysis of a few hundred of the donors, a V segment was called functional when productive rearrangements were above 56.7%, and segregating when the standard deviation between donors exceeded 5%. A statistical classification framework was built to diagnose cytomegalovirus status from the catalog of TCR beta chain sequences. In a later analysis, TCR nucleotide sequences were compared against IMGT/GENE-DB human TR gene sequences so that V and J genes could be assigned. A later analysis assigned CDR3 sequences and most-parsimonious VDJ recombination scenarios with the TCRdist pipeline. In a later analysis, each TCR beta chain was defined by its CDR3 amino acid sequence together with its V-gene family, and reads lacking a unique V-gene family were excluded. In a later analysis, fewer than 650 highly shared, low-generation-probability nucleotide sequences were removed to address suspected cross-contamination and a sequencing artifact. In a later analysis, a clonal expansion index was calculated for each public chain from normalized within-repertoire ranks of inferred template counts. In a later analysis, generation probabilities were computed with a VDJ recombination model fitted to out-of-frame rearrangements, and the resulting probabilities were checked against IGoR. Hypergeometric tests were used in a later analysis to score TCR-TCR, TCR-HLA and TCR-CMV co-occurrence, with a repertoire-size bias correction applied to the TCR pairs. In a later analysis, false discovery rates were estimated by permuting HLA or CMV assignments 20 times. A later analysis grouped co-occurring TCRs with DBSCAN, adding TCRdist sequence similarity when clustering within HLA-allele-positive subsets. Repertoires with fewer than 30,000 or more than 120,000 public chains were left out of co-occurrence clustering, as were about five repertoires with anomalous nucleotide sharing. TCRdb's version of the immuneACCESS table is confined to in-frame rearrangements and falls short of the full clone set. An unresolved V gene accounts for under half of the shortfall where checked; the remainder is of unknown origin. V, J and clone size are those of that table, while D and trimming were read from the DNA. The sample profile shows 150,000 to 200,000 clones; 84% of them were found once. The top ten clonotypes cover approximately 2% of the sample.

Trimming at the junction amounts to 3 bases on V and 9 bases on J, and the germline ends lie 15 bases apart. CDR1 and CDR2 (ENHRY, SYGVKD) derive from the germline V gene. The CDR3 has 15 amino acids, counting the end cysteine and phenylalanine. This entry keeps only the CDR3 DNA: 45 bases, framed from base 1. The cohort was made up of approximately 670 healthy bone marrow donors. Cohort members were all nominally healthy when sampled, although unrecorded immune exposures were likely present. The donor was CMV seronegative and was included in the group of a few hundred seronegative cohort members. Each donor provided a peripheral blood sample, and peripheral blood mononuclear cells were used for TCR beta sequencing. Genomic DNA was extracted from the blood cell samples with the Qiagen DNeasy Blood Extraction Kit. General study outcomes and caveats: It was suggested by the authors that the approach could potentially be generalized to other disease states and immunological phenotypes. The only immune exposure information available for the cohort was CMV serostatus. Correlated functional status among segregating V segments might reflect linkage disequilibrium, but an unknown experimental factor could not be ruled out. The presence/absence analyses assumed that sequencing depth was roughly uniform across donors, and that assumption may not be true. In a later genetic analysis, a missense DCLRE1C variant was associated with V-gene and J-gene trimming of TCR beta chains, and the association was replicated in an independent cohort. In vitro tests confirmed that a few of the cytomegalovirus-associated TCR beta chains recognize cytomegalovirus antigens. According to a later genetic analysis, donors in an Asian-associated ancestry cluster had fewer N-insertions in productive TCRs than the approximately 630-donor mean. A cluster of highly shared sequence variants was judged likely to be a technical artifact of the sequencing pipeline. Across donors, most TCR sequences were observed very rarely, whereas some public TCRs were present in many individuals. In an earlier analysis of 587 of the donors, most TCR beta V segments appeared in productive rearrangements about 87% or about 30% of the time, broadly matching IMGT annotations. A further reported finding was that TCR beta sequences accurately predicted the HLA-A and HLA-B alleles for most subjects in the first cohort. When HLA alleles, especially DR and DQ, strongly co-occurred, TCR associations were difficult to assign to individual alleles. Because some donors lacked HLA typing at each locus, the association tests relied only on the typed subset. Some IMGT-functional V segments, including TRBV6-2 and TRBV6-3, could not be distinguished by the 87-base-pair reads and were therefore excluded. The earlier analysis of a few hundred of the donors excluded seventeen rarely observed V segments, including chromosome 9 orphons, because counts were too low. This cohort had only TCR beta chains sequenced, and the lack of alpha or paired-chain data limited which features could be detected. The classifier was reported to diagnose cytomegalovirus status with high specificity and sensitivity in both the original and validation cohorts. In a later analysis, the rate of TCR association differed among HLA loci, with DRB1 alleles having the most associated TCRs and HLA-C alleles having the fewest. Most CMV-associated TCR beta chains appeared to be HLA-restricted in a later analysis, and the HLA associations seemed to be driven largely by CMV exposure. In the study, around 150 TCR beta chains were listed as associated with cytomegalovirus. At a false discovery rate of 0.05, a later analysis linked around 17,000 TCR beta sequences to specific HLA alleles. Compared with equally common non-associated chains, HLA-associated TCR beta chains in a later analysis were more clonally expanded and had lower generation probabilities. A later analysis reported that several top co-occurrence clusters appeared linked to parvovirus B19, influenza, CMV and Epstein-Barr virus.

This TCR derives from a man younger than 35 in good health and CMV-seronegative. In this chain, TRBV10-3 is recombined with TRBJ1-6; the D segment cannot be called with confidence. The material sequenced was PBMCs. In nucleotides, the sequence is TGTGCCATCAGTGACCCTGGGGAGGGTAGTTCACCCCTCCACTTT. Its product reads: CAISDPGEGSSPLHF.